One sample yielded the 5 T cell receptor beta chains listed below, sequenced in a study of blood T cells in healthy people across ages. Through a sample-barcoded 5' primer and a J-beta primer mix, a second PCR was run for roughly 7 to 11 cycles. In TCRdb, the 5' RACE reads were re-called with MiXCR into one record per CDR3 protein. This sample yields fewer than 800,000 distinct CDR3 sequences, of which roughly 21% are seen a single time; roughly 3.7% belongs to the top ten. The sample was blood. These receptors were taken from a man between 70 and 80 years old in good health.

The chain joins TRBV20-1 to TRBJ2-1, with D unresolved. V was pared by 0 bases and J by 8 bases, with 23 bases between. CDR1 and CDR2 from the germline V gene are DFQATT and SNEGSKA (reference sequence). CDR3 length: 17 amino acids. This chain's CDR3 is CSARDSFGGSLMDEQFF. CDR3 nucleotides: TGCAGTGCTAGAGATTCCTTCGGCGGTTCGTTAATGGATGAGCAGTTCTTC.

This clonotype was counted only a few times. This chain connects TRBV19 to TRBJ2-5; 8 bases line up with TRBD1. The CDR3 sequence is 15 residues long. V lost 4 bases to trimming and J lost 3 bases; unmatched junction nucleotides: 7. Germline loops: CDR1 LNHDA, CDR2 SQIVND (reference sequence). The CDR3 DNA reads TGTGCCAGTAGTACCCTCGACAGGGGCGAAGAGACCCAGTACTTC. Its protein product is CASSTLDRGEETQYF.

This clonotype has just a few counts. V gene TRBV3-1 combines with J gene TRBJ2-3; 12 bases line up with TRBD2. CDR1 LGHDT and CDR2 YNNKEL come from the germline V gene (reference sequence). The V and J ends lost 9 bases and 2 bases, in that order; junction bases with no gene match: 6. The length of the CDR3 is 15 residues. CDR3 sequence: CASSRTSGTTDTQYF. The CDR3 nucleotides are TGTGCCAGTAGTCGGACTAGCGGGACCACAGATACGCAGTATTTT.

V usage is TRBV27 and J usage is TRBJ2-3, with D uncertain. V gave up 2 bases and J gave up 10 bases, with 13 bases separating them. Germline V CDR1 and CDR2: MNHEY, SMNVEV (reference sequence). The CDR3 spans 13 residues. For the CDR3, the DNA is TGTGCCAGCAGTTTAAGTCCCCTGGGGTCGCAGTATTTT. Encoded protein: CASSLSPLGSQYF.

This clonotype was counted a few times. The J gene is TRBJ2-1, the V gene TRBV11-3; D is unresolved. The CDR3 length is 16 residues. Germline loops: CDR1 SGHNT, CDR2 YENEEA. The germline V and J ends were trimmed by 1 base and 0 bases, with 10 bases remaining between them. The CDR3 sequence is CASSLGGMSSYNEQFF. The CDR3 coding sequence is TGTGCCAGCAGCTTAGGAGGTATGAGCTCCTACAATGAGCAGTTCTTC.